The 24 T cell receptor beta chains below were found in one sample sequenced in a study of blood T cell repertoires in COVID-19. The repertoire was sequenced with immunoSEQ multiplex PCR; TCRdb's copy has only in-frame clones and lacks some. The sample has around 230,000 clones, nearly 90% seen once. Sequencing was carried out using PBMCs or T cells enriched from blood (not recorded which). These receptors were taken from a woman aged 25-40 years with acute COVID-19.

This sequence joins TRBV5-6 and TRBJ1-1; 8 nucleotides agree with TRBD1. CDR1 and CDR2 (germline): SGHDT, YYEEEE. The trim removed 4 bases at V and 4 bases at J, leaving 15 bases unmatched. The length of the CDR3 is 17 residues. The chain's CDR3 is CASSPLRGVDRVTEAFF. The DNA for the CDR3 is TGTGCCAGCAGCCCTCTTAGGGGGGTGGACAGGGTCACTGAAGCTTTCTTT.

The DNA for the CDR3 is TGTGCCATCAGTGTGCAGGACAGCTACGAGCAGTACTTC. This encodes CAISVQDSYEQYF. J is TRBJ2-7 and V is TRBV10-3, with D possibly matching TRBD1 (6 bases). This CDR3 is 13 amino acids long. Trimming stripped 4 bases from V and 3 bases from J, with 10 bases between. Per germline, CDR1 ENHRY and CDR2 SYGVKD.

DNA for the CDR3: TGTGCCAGCAGCTTAGGATCCAAACCGGGACAGGGCTCCTACGAGCAGTACTTC. It yields the protein CASSLGSKPGQGSYEQYF. The gene calls are TRBV13 and TRBJ2-7, with 9 bases matching TRBD1. The V gene end was trimmed by 0 bases and the J gene end by 0 bases; junction bases not matched to a gene: 9. The germline V gene has CDR1 PRHDT and CDR2 FYEKMQ (reference sequence). The CDR3 runs 18 residues.

The CDR3, as DNA: TGTGCCAGCAGCCCACTGCTCGGGGGTCCCGGGGAGCTGTTTTTT. It translates to CASSPLLGGPGELFF. The chain links TRBV9 to TRBJ2-2, with a weak D call TRBD2 (6 bases). The CDR3 length is 15 residues. The germline gives CDR1 SGDLS, CDR2 YYNGEE. With 4 bases removed from V and 6 bases from J, the gap between germline ends came to 16 bases.

This clone was seen only once. The chain recombines TRBV7-9 with TRBJ1-2, with D perhaps TRBD1 (5 bases). Germline lookup yields CDR1 SEHNR and CDR2 FQNEAQ (reference sequence). The CDR3 contains 13 residues. Trimming took off 4 bases at V and 8 bases at J, with 14 bases between the two ends. The CDR3 DNA is TGTGCCAGCAGCTCCGCAGGGTTCGACGGCTACACCTTC. Amino acids: CASSSAGFDGYTF.

The chain recombines TRBV3-1 (or the pseudogene TRBV3-2) with TRBJ1-1, with TRBD1 as a possible D gene (6 bases). Trimming shortened V by 0 bases and J by 4 bases, and 12 bases separated the two germline ends. The length of the CDR3 is 15 residues. In germline, CDR1 is LGHDT, CDR2 YNNKEL (reference sequence). CDR3 sequence (DNA): TGTGCCAGCAGCCAAGATCTAACAGGGACCACTGAAGCTTTCTTT. Its translation is CASSQDLTGTTEAFF.

V and J are TRBV5-1 and TRBJ2-1; 12 bases agree with TRBD2. Unmatched junction bases numbered 5, after V lost 0 bases and J lost 10 bases. The CDR3 is 15 residues long. In germline, CDR1 is SGHRS, CDR2 YFSETQ. In DNA, the CDR3 is TGCGCCAGCAGCTTGGTTCTAGCGGGGGGGCAGGAGCAGTTCTTC. It is translated as CASSLVLAGGQEQFF.

This clone has a single count. Germline and junction disagree at one end, which may indicate a read error. The chain carries TRBV6-2 or TRBV6-3 and TRBJ2-7, with D hard to call. The germline gives CDR1 MNHEY, CDR2 SVGEGT. This CDR3 has 12 amino acids. The CDR3 loop reads CASSYAASSTHF. The CDR3 coding sequence is TGTGCCAGCAGTTACGCGGCCTCGTCCACTCACTTC.

The chain employs TRBV6-4 and TRBJ1-5; D gene unclear. Trimming removed 4 bases from V and 0 bases from J, with 7 bases in between. Germline V lookup: CDR1 MRHNA, CDR2 SNTAGT. The CDR3 is 14 amino acids. The CDR3 nucleotides are TGTGCCAGCAGTGGCAGCGATAGCAATCAGCCCCAGCATTTT. Protein: CASSGSDSNQPQHF.

J is TRBJ1-5 and V is TRBV11-2; weak D call: TRBD1 (6 bases). Trimming stripped 5 bases from V and 0 bases from J, with 11 bases between. Germline assignment: CDR1 SGHAT and CDR2 FQNNGV. The CDR3 consists of 15 residues. The CDR3 sequence: CASSVDRGSNQPQHF. Here the CDR3 DNA reads TGTGCCAGCAGCGTGGACAGAGGTAGCAATCAGCCCCAGCATTTT.

V and J are TRBV5-5 and TRBJ1-4; no clear D gene. This CDR3 spans 16 amino acids. V lost 0 bases, J lost 8 bases, and 17 bases lay in between. Germline loops: CDR1 SGHKS, CDR2 YYEKEE (reference sequence). The CDR3 protein is CASSLAGSLTPEKLFF. Here the CDR3 DNA reads TGTGCCAGCAGCTTGGCTGGGAGCCTGACTCCAGAAAAACTGTTTTTT.

V usage is TRBV6-2 or TRBV6-3 and J usage is TRBJ2-7, with TRBD2 identical over 11 bases. The V gene end was trimmed by 6 bases and the J gene end by 6 bases; junction bases not matched to a gene: 7. The CDR3 has 14 residues. Germline CDR1 reads MNHEY; CDR2 reads SVGEGT. The CDR3 DNA follows: TGTGCCAGCAGCTCTAGCGGGGGGTCTTCCGAGCAGTACTTC. Translation: CASSSSGGSSEQYF.

The chain uses TRBV24-1 and TRBJ2-3; 7 nucleotides match TRBD2. This CDR3 spans 19 amino acids. V was clipped by 2 bases and J by 5 bases; unmatched bases: 18. Germline loops: CDR1 KGHDR, CDR2 SFDVKD. The CDR3 loop reads CATSDSDGRTTHYKDTQYF. CDR3 in DNA: TGTGCCACCAGTGATTCGGACGGGAGGACTACTCATTACAAAGATACGCAGTATTTT.

This clone was seen more than once but under ten times. The chain joins TRBV6-5 to TRBJ2-2; 7 nucleotides line up with TRBD2. This CDR3 contains 14 residues. Germline CDR1 and CDR2: MNHEY and SVGAGI. After removal of 9 bases from V and 0 bases from J, the junction contained 4 bases not matched to a gene. This CDR3 is CASTGTTNTGELFF. The CDR3 nucleotides read TGTGCCAGTACCGGGACTACGAACACCGGGGAGCTGTTTTTT.

The rearrangement links TRBV5-6 to TRBJ2-1; TRBD1 agrees at 8 bases. CDR3 length: 15 amino acids. The V gene end was trimmed by 6 bases and the J gene end by 6 bases; junction bases not matched to a gene: 11. In germline, CDR1 is SGHDT, CDR2 YYEEEE. CDR3 DNA: TGTGCCAGCACCTTCCAAAGGACAGGGCTCAATGAGCAGTTCTTC. Translated: CASTFQRTGLNEQFF.

J is TRBJ1-2 and V is TRBV6-2 or TRBV6-3; D is unresolved. Trimming stripped 2 bases from V and 6 bases from J, with 13 bases between. The germline V gene encodes CDR1 MNHEY and CDR2 SVGEGT. The CDR3 has 14 residues. CDR3 loop: CASSYGGLTDGYTF. Here the CDR3 DNA reads TGTGCCAGCAGTTACGGAGGGTTGACGGATGGCTACACCTTC.

This chain uses TRBV9 with TRBJ2-3; TRBD2 aligns across 7 bases. With 0 bases clipped from V and 3 bases from J, the junction kept 10 bases outside the gene matches. The CDR3 extends over 17 amino acids. The germline V gene encodes CDR1 SGDLS and CDR2 YYNGEE. CDR3 nucleotides: TGTGCCAGCAGCGTAGGGGGAGGGACTCCCGCAACAGATACGCAGTATTTT. Its translation: CASSVGGGTPATDTQYF.

The V call is TRBV9, the J call TRBJ2-5; TRBD1 might be the D (7 bases). From germline, CDR1 is SGDLS and CDR2 YYNGEE. The length of the CDR3 is 16 residues. V lost 0 bases and J 5 bases, leaving 17 bases between the germline ends. CDR3: CASSVATGGGPETQYF. In DNA form, the CDR3 reads TGTGCCAGCAGCGTAGCTACTGGAGGGGGCCCGGAGACCCAGTACTTC.

The rearrangement uses TRBV7-2 and TRBJ2-3, with 11 bases fitting TRBD2. The V segment lost 2 bases and the J segment 2 bases; nucleotides outside the gene matches: 3. CDR1 and CDR2 (germline): SGHTA, FQGNSA. The CDR3 consists of 16 residues. The CDR3 sequence is CASSLLAGGSTDTQYF. The CDR3 DNA reads TGTGCCAGCAGCTTACTAGCGGGGGGATCCACAGATACGCAGTATTTT.

V usage is TRBV4-1 and J usage is TRBJ1-5, with TRBD1 as a possible D gene (6 bases). This CDR3 has 16 residues. Trimming cost V 2 bases and J 3 bases, with 14 bases left between them. Germline CDR1 reads MGHRA; CDR2 reads YSYEKL. The CDR3 loop reads CASSQHTGNYNQPQHF. CDR3 bases: TGCGCCAGCAGCCAACATACAGGGAATTACAATCAGCCCCAGCATTTT.

As DNA, the CDR3 is TGTGCCAGCAGCGTAGGAATGGACTCGCAGGGGGAGACCCAGTACTTC. Translating gives CASSVGMDSQGETQYF. The rearrangement links TRBV9 to TRBJ2-5; D possibly corresponds to TRBD1 (6 bases). Trimming removed 0 bases from V and 5 bases from J, with 17 bases in between. The CDR3 consists of 16 residues. Germline values: CDR1 SGDLS, CDR2 YYNGEE.

The chain links TRBV11-3 to TRBJ1-1, with unresolved D. The CDR3 extends over 14 amino acids. CDR1 and CDR2 from the germline V gene are SGHNT and YENEEA. V lost 2 bases, J lost 1 base, and 8 bases lay in between. The DNA for the CDR3 is TGTGCCAGCAGCTTATACATTTCGAACACTGAAGCTTTCTTT. This encodes CASSLYISNTEAFF.

This chain links TRBV24-1 with TRBJ2-7; tentatively, D is TRBD1 (6 bases). Trimming stripped 1 base from V and 7 bases from J, with 16 bases between. The CDR3 is made up of 15 amino acids. CDR1 and CDR2 from the germline V gene are KGHDR and SFDVKD. The CDR3: CATSDLETGSGEQYF. The CDR3 bases are TGTGCCACCAGTGATTTAGAGACAGGCTCGGGGGAGCAGTACTTC.

With regard to this clone: Relative to the germline gene, one junction end is altered; a read error may explain this. The rearrangement uses TRBV5-8 and TRBJ1-4, with D tentatively TRBD1 (6 bases). The CDR3 has 17 residues. Looked up from germline, CDR1 is SGHTS and CDR2 is YDEGEE. CDR3: CASSLGGGLATNEKLFF. The CDR3 nucleotides are TGTGCCAGCAGTTTGGGAGGGGGATTGGCAACTAATGAAAAACTGTTTTTT.